These 16 T cell receptor beta chains were all obtained from the same sample, sequenced in a study of blood T cell repertoires in COVID-19. Sequencing used immunoSEQ multiplex PCR; TCRdb keeps in-frame clones, though not all of them. The data contain about 150,000 clones, around nine tenths of them singletons. Specimen: peripheral blood. These TCRs come from a woman older than 75 with COVID-19, enrolled during active disease.

The rearrangement joins TRBV13 to TRBJ2-7; 16 bases align to TRBD2. Germline V gene data show CDR1 as PRHDT and CDR2 as FYEKMQ (reference sequence). CDR3 size: 19 residues. J lost 5 bases, V lost 0 bases, and 10 bases had no gene match. The CDR3 DNA is TGTGCCAGCAGCTTAGGGCCCGGGACTAGCGGGAGGGATCTGAACGAGCAGTACTTC. Its protein is CASSLGPGTSGRDLNEQYF.

The chain's CDR3 is CASRPLAGGPRGEQFF. In DNA form, the CDR3 reads TGTGCCAGCAGACCCCTAGCGGGAGGGCCGAGAGGTGAGCAGTTCTTC. V and J are TRBV27 and TRBJ2-1; 12 bases are a match to TRBD2. Germline assignment: CDR1 MNHEY and CDR2 SMNVEV (reference sequence). Trimming cost V 6 bases and J 9 bases; bases outside gene matches: 12. This CDR3 is 16 amino acids long.

In DNA form, the CDR3 reads TGTGCCACCAGCAGAGACAGGGGGGACGGCTACACCTTC. Translated: CATSRDRGDGYTF. V and J are TRBV15 and TRBJ1-2, with TRBD1 identical over 7 bases. Germline trimming cut 0 bases from V and 8 bases from J; bases unmatched to any gene: 3. The CDR3 contains 13 residues. Per germline, CDR1 LNHNV and CDR2 YYDKDF (reference sequence).

This chain uses TRBV6-2 or TRBV6-3 with TRBJ1-4; D gene uncertain. The V end lost 5 bases, the J end lost 7 bases, and 17 bases lay between the germline ends. Germline V gene lookup returns CDR1 MNHEY and CDR2 SVGEGT. The CDR3 is 15 amino acids. This CDR3 is CASSSRGKAAEKLFF. The CDR3, as DNA: TGTGCCAGCAGTAGCCGCGGAAAAGCGGCTGAAAAACTGTTTTTT.

The chain recombines TRBV28 with TRBJ2-7, with D perhaps matching TRBD1 (6 bases). This CDR3 has 13 amino acids. The V gene lost 6 bases and the J gene lost 4 bases, with 13 bases spanning the gap. Germline V lookup: CDR1 MDHEN, CDR2 SYDVKM. CDR3 loop: CASRTTGIYEQYF. The CDR3 nucleotides are TGTGCCAGCAGAACGACAGGAATTTACGAGCAGTACTTC. The variable domain in full, with the rest retrieved from reference TRBV28 and TRBJ2-7, is DVKVTQSSRYLVKRTGEKVFLECVQDMDHENMFWYRQDPGLGLRLIYFSYDVKMKEKGDIPEGYSVSREKKERFSLILESASTNQTSMYLCASRTTGIYEQYFGPGTRLTVT.

The V and J genes are TRBV5-6 and TRBJ2-1, with a tentative D call TRBD2 (6 bases). Germline V gene data show CDR1 as SGHDT and CDR2 as YYEEEE. V was clipped by 5 bases and J by 10 bases, with 13 bases between them. This CDR3 has 12 amino acids. CDR3 DNA: TGTGCCAGCAGATTAACGGGAGTCGAGCAGTTCTTC. It yields the protein CASRLTGVEQFF.

This clone appeared once. The rearrangement uses TRBV20-1 and TRBJ1-1; D unresolved. The CDR3 is 15 amino acids. Trimming pared 3 bases from V and 3 bases from J, leaving 17 bases between. The V gene's germline CDR1 is DFQATT and CDR2 SNEGSKA (reference sequence). CDR3 in DNA: TGCAGTGCTAGTAGTACGTCGGGTTTGGACACTGAAGCTTTCTTT. This gives the protein CSASSTSGLDTEAFF.

The V and J genes are TRBV6-2 or TRBV6-3 and TRBJ2-2, with D perhaps TRBD1 (6 bases). V lost 5 bases and J 0 bases, leaving 13 bases between the germline ends. The CDR3 is 16 residues long. CDR1 is MNHEY and CDR2 is SVGEGT in the germline V gene. CDR3 bases: TGTGCCAGCAGTGATCGGACAGATGCGAACACCGGGGAGCTGTTTTTT. Its translation: CASSDRTDANTGELFF.

V gene TRBV4-2 combines with J gene TRBJ1-2; TRBD1 matches at 7 bases. Germline V gene sequence: CDR1 LGHNA, CDR2 YNFKEQ. J gave up 8 bases and V 4 bases, and 10 bases lay outside the gene matches. This CDR3 comprises 14 residues. The CDR3 DNA follows: TGTGCCAGCAGCCCCACAGGGGCCCAGGGAGGCTACACCTTC. It is translated as CASSPTGAQGGYTF.

The chain carries TRBV12-3 or TRBV12-4 and TRBJ1-2; the D gene is possibly TRBD1 (6 bases). V lost 2 bases to trimming and J lost 13 bases, with 17 bases between them. This CDR3 has 13 residues. The CDR3 region has the DNA TGTGCCAGCAGTTTACCACCAGGACAGCTGATCACCTTC. It codes for CASSLPPGQLITF.

V is TRBV6-6 and J is TRBJ1-2; 8 positions match TRBD1. V shed 2 bases and J 8 bases; nucleotides not matched to a gene: 4. In germline, CDR1 is MNHNY, CDR2 SVGAGI (reference sequence). This CDR3 contains 13 residues. This CDR3 is CASSYAGGAGYTF. In DNA form, the CDR3 reads TGTGCCAGCAGTTACGCAGGGGGCGCGGGCTACACCTTC.

About this clone itself: At one end the junction does not follow the germline gene, possibly because of a read error. The chain has TRBV6-5 and TRBJ1-2; 9 positions match TRBD1. CDR1 MNHEY and CDR2 SVGAGI come from the germline V gene. CDR3 length equals 13 residues. CDR3 in amino acids: CASRTGGNYGHTF. The CDR3 nucleotides read TGTGCCAGCAGGACAGGGGGAAACTATGGCCACACCTTC.

V usage is TRBV5-4 and J usage is TRBJ2-7; 13 bases map to TRBD2. V lost 4 bases and J lost 3; bases outside the gene matches: 10. Germline V lookup: CDR1 SGHNT, CDR2 YYREEE (reference sequence). CDR3 size: 17 residues. Here the CDR3 DNA reads TGTGCCAGCAGCCCGGGACTAGCGGGGACCAACAACTACGAGCAGTACTTC. Translation: CASSPGLAGTNNYEQYF. Complete variable domain (other parts from reference TRBV5-4 and TRBJ2-7): ETGVTQSPTHLIKTRGQQVTLRCSSQSGHNTVSWYQQALGQGPQFIFQYYREEENGRGNFPPRFSGLQFPNYSSELNVNALELDDSALYLCASSPGLAGTNNYEQYFGPGTRLTVT.

The J gene is TRBJ2-7, the V gene TRBV10-2; 16 bases match TRBD2. The V segment lost 3 bases and the J segment 3 bases; nucleotides outside the gene matches: 2. CDR1 and CDR2 (germline): WSHSY, SAAADI. The CDR3 extends over 16 amino acids. The CDR3: CASSEGTSGRGYEQYF. CDR3 coding DNA: TGCGCCAGCAGTGAAGGGACTAGCGGGAGGGGCTACGAGCAGTACTTC.

The chain carries TRBV3-1 (or the pseudogene TRBV3-2) and TRBJ1-4, with D perhaps matching TRBD1 (5 bases). Trimming shortened V by 4 bases and J by 6 bases, and 9 bases separated the two germline ends. From germline, CDR1 is LGHDT and CDR2 YNNKEL (reference sequence). CDR3 length equals 13 residues. This CDR3 is CASSPTEDEKLFF. DNA of the CDR3: TGTGCCAGCAGCCCGACAGAGGATGAAAAACTGTTTTTT.

The chain uses TRBV29-1 and TRBJ2-3; a possible D gene is TRBD1 (6 bases). The CDR3 loop spans 15 amino acids. Germline loops: CDR1 SQVTM, CDR2 ANQGSEA. The V gene lost 6 bases and the J gene lost 0 bases, with 16 bases spanning the gap. In nucleotides, the CDR3 is TGCAGCGTGGAACAGGGTACTTCTAGCACAGATACGCAGTATTTT. Encoded protein: CSVEQGTSSTDTQYF.